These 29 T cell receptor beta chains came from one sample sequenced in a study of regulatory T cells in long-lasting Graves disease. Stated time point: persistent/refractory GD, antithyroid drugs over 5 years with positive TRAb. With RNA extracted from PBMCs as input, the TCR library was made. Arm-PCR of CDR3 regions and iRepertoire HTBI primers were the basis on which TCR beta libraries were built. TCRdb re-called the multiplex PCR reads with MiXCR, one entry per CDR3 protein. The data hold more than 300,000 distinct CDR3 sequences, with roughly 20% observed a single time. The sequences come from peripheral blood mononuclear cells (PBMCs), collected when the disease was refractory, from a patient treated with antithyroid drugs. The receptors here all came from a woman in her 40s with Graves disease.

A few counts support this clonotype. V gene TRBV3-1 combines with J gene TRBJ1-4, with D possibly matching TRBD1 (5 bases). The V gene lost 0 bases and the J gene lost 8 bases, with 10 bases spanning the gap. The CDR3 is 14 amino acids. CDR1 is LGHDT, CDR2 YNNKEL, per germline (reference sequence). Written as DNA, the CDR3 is TGTGCCAGCAGCCAAGAAGGGGCTGTGGAAAAACTGTTTTTT. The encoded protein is CASSQEGAVEKLFF. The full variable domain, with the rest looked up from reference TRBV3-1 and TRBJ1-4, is DTAVSQTPKYLVTQMGNDKSIKCEQNLGHDTMYWYKQDSKKFLKIMFSYNNKELIINETVPNRFSPKSPDKAHLNLHINSLELGDSAVYFCASSQEGAVEKLFFGSGTQLSVL.

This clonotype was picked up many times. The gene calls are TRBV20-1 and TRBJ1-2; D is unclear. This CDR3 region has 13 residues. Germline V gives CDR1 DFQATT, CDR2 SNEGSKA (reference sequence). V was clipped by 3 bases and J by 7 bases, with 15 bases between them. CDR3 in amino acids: CSASVGSNTGYTF. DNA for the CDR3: TGCAGTGCTAGTGTAGGGTCAAATACTGGCTACACCTTC.

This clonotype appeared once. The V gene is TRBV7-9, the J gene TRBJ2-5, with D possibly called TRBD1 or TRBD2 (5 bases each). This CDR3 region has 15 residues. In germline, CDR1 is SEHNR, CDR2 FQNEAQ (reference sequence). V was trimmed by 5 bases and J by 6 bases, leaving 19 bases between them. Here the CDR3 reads CASSPRVRGWKTQYF. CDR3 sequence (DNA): TGTGCCAGCAGCCCCAGGGTGAGGGGCTGGAAGACCCAGTACTTC.

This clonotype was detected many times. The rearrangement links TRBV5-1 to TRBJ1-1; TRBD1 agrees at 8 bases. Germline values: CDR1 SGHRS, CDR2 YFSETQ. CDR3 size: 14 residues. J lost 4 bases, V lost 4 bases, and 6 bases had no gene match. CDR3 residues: CASSLGQVSTEAFF. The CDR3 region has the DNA TGCGCCAGCAGCCTGGGACAGGTTAGCACTGAAGCTTTCTTT.

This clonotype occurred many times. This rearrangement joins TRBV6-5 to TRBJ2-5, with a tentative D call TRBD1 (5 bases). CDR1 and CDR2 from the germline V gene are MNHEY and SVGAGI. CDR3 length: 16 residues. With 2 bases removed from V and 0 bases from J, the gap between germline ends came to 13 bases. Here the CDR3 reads CASSYLRKGNQETQYF. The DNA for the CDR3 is TGTGCCAGCAGTTACCTGAGGAAGGGGAACCAAGAGACCCAGTACTTC.

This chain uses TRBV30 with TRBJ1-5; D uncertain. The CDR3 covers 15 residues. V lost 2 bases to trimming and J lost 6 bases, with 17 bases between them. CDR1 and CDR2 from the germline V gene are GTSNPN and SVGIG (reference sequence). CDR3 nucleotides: TGTGCCTGGAGTCATGGAGGAATTCAAAGTCAGCCCCAGCATTTT. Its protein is CAWSHGGIQSQPQHF.

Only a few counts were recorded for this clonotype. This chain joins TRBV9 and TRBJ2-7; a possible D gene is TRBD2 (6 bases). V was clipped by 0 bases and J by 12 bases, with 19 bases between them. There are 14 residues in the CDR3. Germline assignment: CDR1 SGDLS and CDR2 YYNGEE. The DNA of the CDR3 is TGTGCCAGCAGCGTAGGGTTTACCGGGACTCCTCTGTACTTC. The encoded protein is CASSVGFTGTPLYF.

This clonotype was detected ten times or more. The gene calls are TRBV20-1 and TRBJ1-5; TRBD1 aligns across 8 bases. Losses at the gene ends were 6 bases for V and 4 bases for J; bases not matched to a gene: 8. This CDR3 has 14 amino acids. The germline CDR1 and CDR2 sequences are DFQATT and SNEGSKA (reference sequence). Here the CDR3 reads CSASWGQVNQPQHF. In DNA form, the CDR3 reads TGCAGTGCCTCTTGGGGACAGGTAAATCAGCCCCAGCATTTT.

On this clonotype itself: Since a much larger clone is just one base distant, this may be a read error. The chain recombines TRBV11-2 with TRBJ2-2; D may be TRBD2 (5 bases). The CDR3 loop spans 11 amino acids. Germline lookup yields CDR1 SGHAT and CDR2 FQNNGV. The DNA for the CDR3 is TGTGCCAGCAGCCCCACCGGGGAGCCGTTTTTT. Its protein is CASSPTGEPFF.

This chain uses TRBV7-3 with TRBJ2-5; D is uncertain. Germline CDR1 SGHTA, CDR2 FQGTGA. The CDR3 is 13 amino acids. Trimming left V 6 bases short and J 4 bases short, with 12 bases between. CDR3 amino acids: CASSKELGETQYF. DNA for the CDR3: TGTGCCAGCAGTAAGGAATTGGGAGAGACCCAGTACTTC.

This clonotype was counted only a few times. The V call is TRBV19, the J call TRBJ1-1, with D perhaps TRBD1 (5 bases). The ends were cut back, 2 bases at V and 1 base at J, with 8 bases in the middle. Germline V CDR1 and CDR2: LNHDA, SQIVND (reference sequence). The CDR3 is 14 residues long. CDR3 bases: TGTGCCAGTAGTATACAGGGAAGGAACACTGAAGCTTTCTTT. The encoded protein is CASSIQGRNTEAFF.

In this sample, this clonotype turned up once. The CDR3, as DNA: TGTGCCAGCAGTTTATCCAGATTCTATGGCTACACCTTC. Protein product: CASSLSRFYGYTF. The V and J genes are TRBV28 and TRBJ1-2; D not certain. CDR1 MDHEN and CDR2 SYDVKM come from the germline V gene. Trimming stripped 1 base from V and 4 bases from J, with 7 bases between. The CDR3 is 13 amino acids.

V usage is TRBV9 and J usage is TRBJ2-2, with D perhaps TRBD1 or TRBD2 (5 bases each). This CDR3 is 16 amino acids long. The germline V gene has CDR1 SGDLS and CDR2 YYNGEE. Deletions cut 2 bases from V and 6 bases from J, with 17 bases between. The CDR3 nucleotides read TGTGCCAGCAGCGTGTCCCCGGGGACGGGGCCCGGGGAGCTGTTTTTT. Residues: CASSVSPGTGPGELFF.

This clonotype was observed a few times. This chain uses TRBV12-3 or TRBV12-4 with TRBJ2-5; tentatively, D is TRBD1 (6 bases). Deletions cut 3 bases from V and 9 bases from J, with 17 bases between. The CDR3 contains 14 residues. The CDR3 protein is CASSLASGPGAQYF. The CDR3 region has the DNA TGTGCCAGCAGTTTGGCAAGCGGCCCAGGGGCCCAGTACTTC.

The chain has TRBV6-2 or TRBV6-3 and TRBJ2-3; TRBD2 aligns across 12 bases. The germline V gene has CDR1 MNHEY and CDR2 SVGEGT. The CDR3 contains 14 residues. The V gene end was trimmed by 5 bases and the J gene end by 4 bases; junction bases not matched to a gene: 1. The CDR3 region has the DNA TGTGCCAGCAGTAGACTAGCGGGAGCAGATACGCAGTATTTT. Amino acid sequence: CASSRLAGADTQYF.

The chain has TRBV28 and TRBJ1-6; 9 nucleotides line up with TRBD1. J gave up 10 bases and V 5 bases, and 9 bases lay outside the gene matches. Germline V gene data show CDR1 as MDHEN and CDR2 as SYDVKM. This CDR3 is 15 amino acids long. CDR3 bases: TGTGCCAGCAGTGCTGGGGACAGGGTCGAGTCACCCCTCCACTTT. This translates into CASSAGDRVESPLHF.

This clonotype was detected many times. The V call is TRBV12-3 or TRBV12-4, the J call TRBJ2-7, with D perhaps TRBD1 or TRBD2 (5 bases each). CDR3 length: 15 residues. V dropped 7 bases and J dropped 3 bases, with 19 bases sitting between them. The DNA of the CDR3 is TGTGCCAGCACCCCCGGGACCCAGGCTTTCTACGAGCAGTACTTC. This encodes CASTPGTQAFYEQYF.

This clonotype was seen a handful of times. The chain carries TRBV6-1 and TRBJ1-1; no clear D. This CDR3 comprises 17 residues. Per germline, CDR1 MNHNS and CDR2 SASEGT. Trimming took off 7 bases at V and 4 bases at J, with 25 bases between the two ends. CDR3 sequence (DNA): TGTGCCAGCACGTCCGGATCCGTAACCGACCTAGGCACTGAAGCTTTCTTT. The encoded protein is CASTSGSVTDLGTEAFF.

The DNA for the CDR3 is TGTGCCAGCAGCCATCAGACAGCTATGAACACTGAAGCTTTCTTT. Translation: CASSHQTAMNTEAFF. The chain has TRBV3-1 and TRBJ1-1; a weak D match, TRBD1 (5 bases). The CDR3 runs to 15 residues. The germline V and J ends were trimmed by 3 bases and 0 bases, with 11 bases remaining between them. Germline V gene data show CDR1 as LGHDT and CDR2 as YNNKEL (reference sequence). Filled out from reference TRBV3-1 and TRBJ1-1, the complete variable domain reads DTAVSQTPKYLVTQMGNDKSIKCEQNLGHDTMYWYKQDSKKFLKIMFSYNNKELIINETVPNRFSPKSPDKAHLNLHINSLELGDSAVYFCASSHQTAMNTEAFFGQGTRLTVV.

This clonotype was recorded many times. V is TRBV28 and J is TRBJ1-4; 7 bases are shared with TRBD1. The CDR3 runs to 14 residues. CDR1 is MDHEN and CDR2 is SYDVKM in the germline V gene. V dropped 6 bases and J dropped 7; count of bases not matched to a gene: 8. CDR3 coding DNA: TGTGCCAGCAGGGACACAGGGGTGGGTGAAAAACTGTTTTTT. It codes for CASRDTGVGEKLFF.

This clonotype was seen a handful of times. DNA of the CDR3: TGCGCCAGCAGCTTGGCCCCGGGAGCGGAGACCCAGTACTTC. Translated: CASSLAPGAETQYF. This sequence joins TRBV5-1 and TRBJ2-5; D is possibly TRBD2 (6 bases). This CDR3 is 14 amino acids long. Trimming took off 0 bases at V and 5 bases at J, with 11 bases between the two ends. The germline V gene has CDR1 SGHRS and CDR2 YFSETQ.

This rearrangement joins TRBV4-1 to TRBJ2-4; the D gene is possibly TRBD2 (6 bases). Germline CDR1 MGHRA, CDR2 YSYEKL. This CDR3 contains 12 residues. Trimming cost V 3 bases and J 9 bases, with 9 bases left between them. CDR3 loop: CASSHKGGIQYF. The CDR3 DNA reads TGCGCCAGCAGCCATAAGGGAGGCATTCAGTACTTC.

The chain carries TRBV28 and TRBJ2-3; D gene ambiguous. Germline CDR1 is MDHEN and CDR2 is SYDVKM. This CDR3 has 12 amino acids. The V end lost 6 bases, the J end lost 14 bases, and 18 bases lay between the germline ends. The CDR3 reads CASSQVGRTRYF. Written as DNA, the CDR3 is TGTGCCAGCAGCCAGGTTGGCCGGACCCGGTATTTT.

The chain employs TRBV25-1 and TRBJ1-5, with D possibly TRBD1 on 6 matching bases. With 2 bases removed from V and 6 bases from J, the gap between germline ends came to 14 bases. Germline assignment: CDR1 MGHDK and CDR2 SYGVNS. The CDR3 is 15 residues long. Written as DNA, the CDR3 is TGTGCCAGCAGTGAAAAGGGGGGAGGATTTCAGCCCCAGCATTTT. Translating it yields CASSEKGGGFQPQHF.

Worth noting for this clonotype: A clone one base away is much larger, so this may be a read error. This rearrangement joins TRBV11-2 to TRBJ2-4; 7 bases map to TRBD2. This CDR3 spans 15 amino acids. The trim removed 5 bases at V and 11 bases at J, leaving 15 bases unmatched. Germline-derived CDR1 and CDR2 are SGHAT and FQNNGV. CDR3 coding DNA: TGTGCCAGCAGCGGTAGCGGGTCACTAGGGGACGTTCAGTACTTC. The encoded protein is CASSGSGSLGDVQYF. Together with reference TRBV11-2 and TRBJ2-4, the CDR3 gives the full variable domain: EAGVAQSPRYKIIEKRQSVAFWCNPISGHATLYWYQQILGQGPKLLIQFQNNGVVDDSQLPKDRFSAERLKGVDSTLKIQPAKLEDSAVYLCASSGSGSLGDVQYFGAGTRLSVL.

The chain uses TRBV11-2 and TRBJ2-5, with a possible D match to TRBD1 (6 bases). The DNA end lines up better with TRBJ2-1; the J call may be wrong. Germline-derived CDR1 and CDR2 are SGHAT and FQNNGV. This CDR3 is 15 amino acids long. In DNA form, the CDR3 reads TGTGCCAGCAGCTCTGACAGGTTTACATACAATGAGCAGTTCTTC. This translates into CASSSDRFTYNEQFF.

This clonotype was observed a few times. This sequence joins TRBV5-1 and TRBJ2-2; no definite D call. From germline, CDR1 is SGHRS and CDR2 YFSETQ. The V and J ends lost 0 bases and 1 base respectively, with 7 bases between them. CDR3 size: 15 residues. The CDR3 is CASSLDNRNTGELFF. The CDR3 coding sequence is TGCGCCAGCAGCTTGGATAACAGGAACACCGGGGAGCTGTTTTTT.

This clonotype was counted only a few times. The CDR3 sequence: CASSPRVGGGTNYNEQFF. As DNA, the CDR3 is TGTGCCAGCAGCCCAAGGGTTGGGGGTGGAACTAATTACAATGAGCAGTTCTTC. The chain employs TRBV12-3 or TRBV12-4 and TRBJ2-1; D possibly uses TRBD1 or TRBD2 (5 bases each). This CDR3 spans 18 amino acids. Trimming shortened V by 6 bases and J by 4 bases, and 25 bases separated the two germline ends.

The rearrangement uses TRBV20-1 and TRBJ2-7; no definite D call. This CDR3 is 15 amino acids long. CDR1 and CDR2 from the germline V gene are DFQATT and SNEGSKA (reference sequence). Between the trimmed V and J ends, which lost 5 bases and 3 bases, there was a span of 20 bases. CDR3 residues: CSASETMRPGYEQYF. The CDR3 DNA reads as TGCAGTGCTTCGGAAACCATGCGACCGGGCTACGAGCAGTACTTC.